This TCR beta chain derives from a study of human T cells and chemical hapten exposure. Background on the study: Among samples, TCR yields varied mainly because of small differences in pooled library volume. Study-level results: Versus controls, significantly more large CDR3 similarity clusters arose from expanded TCRs.

TCRdb called the RACE reads again in MiXCR, with one record for every CDR3 protein. The sample lists fewer than 300,000 distinct CDR3 sequences, approximately 7.5% occurring once. The CDR3 is made up of 11 amino acids. The germline V gene has CDR1 MNHEY and CDR2 SVGEGT. Regarding time point: pre-sensitization, week 0. Indicated treatment: therapeutic diphenylcyclopropenone sensitization with weekly scalp DPC. Regarding this clonotype: Its matching antigen is unknown. One junction end disagrees with the germline gene, perhaps due to a read error.

Sequencing used whole blood, obtained in connection with sensitization to the hapten diphenylcyclopropenone (DPC). This chain joins TRBV6-2 or TRBV6-3 and TRBJ2-5; D is tentatively TRBD1 or TRBD2 (5 bases each). This TCR came from a man aged 18 to 29 with alopecia areata. Some clones in this sample may be carry-over from other donors' samples. The CDR3 bases are TGTGCCAGCAGTTATGGGACGGTGTCCGACTTC. Protein sequence: CASSYGTVSDF.